What follows describes a single T cell receptor beta chain. The data derive from a study of blood T cell repertoires in COVID-19. Study-wide context: COVID-19 samples, acute and convalescent, were from the United States, Italy and Spain. The cDNA or gDNA used as material had been derived from T cells, B-cell-depleted T cells, or PBMCs.

The CDR3 is 15 residues long. Unmatched junction bases numbered 9, after V lost 3 bases and J lost 7 bases. Germline V gene data show CDR1 as MNHNY and CDR2 as SVGAGI (reference sequence). Original methodology: Estimated nucleated cell counts came from reference gene primer amplification. The repertoire was sequenced with immunoSEQ multiplex PCR; TCRdb's copy has only in-frame clones and lacks some. The DNA was the basis for D and trimming; V, J and clone size are from that table. There are 250,000 to 350,000 clones in the sample; about 89% occur only once, and about an eighth lies in the top ten. The sample was peripheral blood. The clonotype was recovered from a woman aged 55 to 70 with acute or convalescent COVID-19. The chain combines TRBV6-6 with TRBJ1-1, with 9 positions matching TRBD1. The CDR3 bases are TGTGCCAGCAGTTATTCGACAGGGGGTCGGGTTGAAGCTTTCTTT. It specifies CASSYSTGGRVEAFF.